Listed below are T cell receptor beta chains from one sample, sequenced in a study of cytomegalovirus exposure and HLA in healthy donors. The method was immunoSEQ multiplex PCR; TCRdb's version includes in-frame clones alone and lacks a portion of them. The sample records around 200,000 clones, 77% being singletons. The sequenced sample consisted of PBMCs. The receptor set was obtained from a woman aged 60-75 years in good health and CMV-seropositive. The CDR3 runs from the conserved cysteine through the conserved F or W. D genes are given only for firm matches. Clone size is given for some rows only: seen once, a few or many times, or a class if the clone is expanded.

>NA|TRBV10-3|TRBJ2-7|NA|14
TGTGCCATCAGTGAGAGCAGGGACTCCTACGAGCAGTACTTC
CAISESRDSYEQYF
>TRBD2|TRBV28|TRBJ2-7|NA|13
TGTGCCAGCAGTCCGGGGGGTTCGTACGAGCAGTACTTC
CASSPGGSYEQYF
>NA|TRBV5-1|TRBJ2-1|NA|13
TGCGCCAGCAGCTTGGGTCGACCCCAGGGGCAGTTCTTC
CASSLGRPQGQFF
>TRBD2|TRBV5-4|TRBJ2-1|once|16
TGTGCCAGCAGCTCGAGGACTAGCGGGAGAAGAGATGAGCAGTTCTTC
CASSSRTSGRRDEQFF
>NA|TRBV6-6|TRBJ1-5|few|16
TGTGCCAGCAGTAAGCAACAGGGTAACGGCAATCAGCCCCAGCATTTT
CASSKQQGNGNQPQHF
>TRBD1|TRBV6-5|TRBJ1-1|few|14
TGTGCCAGCAGATTCGGACAGGCGAACACTGAAGCTTTCTTT
CASRFGQANTEAFF
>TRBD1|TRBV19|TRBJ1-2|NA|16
TGTGCCAGTAGTATTAGAGGGGCCAGGGGGGAAGACGGCTACACCTTC
CASSIRGARGEDGYTF
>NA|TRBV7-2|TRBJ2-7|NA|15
TGTGCCAGCAGCTTAGATTCCGGGCAGGGGTACGAGCAGTACTTC
CASSLDSGQGYEQYF
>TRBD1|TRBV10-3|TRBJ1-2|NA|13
TGTGTCATCCGGGACAGGGGGCCCTATGGCTACACCTTC
CVIRDRGPYGYTF
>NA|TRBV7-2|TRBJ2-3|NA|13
TGTGCCAGCGGCTTCAGGTTGTCAGATACGCAGTATTTT
CASGFRLSDTQYF
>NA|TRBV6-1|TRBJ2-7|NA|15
TGTGCCAGCAGGTCAGACCGGGACTCCTCCTACGAGCAGTACTTC
CASRSDRDSSYEQYF
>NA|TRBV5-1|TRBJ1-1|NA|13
TGCGCCAGCAGCTTCCGAAACGAGCGGGAAGCTTTCTTT
CASSFRNEREAFF
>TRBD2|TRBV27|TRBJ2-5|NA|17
TGTGCCAGCAGTCCTCGGACTAGCGGGGTCGTGGGGGAGACCCAGTACTTC
CASSPRTSGVVGETQYF
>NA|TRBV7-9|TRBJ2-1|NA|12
TGTGCCAGCAGCTTACTAGTAGCCCTACAGTTCTTC
CASSLLVALQFF
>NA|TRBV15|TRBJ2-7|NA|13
TGTGCCACCAGCAGAGATGGGGGGTACGAGCAGTACTTC
CATSRDGGYEQYF
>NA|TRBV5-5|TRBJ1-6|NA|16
TGTGCCAGCAGCCCTGACAGGAGCTCCTATAATTCACCCCTCCACTTT
CASSPDRSSYNSPLHF
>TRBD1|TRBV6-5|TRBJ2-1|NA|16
TGTGCCAGCAGTTATAGGCCGCAGGGGGACTACAATGAGCAGTTCTTC
CASSYRPQGDYNEQFF
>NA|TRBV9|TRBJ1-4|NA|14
TGTGCCAGCAGCGCCGGGTCAGGGAATGAAAAACTGTTTTTT
CASSAGSGNEKLFF
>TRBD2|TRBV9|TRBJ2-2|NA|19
TGTGCCAGCAGCCCCCGGAAAGTTAGCGGGAGGGTACGATCGGGGGAGCTGTTTTTT
CASSPRKVSGRVRSGELFF
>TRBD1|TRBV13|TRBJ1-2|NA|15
TGTGCCAGCAGCCTACTGGGACAGGGGGCTCGCGGCTACACCTTC
CASSLLGQGARGYTF
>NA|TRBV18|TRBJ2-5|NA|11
TGTGCCAGCTCACCCAAAGAGACCCAGTACTTC
CASSPKETQYF
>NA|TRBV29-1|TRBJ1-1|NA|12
TGCAGCGTTGCCCAAACAGGTTCTGAAGCTTTCTTT
CSVAQTGSEAFF
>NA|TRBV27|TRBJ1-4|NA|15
TGTGCCAGCAGCTCCCCCGGGGGTGGTACTGAAAAACTGTTTTTT
CASSSPGGGTEKLFF
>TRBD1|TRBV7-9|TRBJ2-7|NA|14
TGTGCCAGCAGCCAGGGGGCAGGTTACTACGAGCAGTACTTC
CASSQGAGYYEQYF
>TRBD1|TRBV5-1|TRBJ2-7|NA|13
TGCGCCAGCAGGCCGGGACAGGGCGACGAGCAGTACTTC
CASRPGQGDEQYF
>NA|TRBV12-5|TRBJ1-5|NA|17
TGTGCTAGTGGCCCTTCGACGGCGGCTTTCAGCAATCAGCCCCAGCATTTT
CASGPSTAAFSNQPQHF
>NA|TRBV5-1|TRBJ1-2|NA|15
TGCGCCAGCAGCCCGGACCCCCAAGGGGGCTATGGCTACACCTTC
CASSPDPQGGYGYTF
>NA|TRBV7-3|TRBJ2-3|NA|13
TGTGCCAGCAGCTTACCGGGTACAGATACGCAGTATTTT
CASSLPGTDTQYF
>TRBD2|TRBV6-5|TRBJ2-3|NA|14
TGTGCCAGCAGCCCCGTGGGGAGGGCATATACGCAGTATTTT
CASSPVGRAYTQYF
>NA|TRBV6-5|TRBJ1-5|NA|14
TGTGCCAGCAGCCCTCAGGGGTTTAAACAGCCCCAGCATTTT
CASSPQGFKQPQHF
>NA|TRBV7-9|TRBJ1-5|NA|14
TGTGCCAGCAGCTTAGGCGCGGGCCTGGAGCCCCAGCATTTT
CASSLGAGLEPQHF
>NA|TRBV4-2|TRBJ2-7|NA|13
TGTGCCAGCAGCCAAGACGGGTACTACGAGCAGTACTTC
CASSQDGYYEQYF
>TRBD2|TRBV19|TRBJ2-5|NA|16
TGTGCCAGTAGTAAAGTAGCGGGAGTGGGTGGAGAGACCCAGTACTTC
CASSKVAGVGGETQYF
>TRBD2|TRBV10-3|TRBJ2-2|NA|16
TGTGCCATCAGTGACGGGACTAGCGGGAGGGGCGGGGAGCTGTTTTTT
CAISDGTSGRGGELFF
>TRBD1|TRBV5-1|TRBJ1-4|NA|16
TGCGCCAGCAGTCCCGGGACAGGGGATTGGAGTGAAAAACTGTTTTTT
CASSPGTGDWSEKLFF
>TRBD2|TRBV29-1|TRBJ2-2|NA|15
TGCAGCGTTTCCGGGACTAGCGGGGTCACCGGGGAGCTGTTTTTT
CSVSGTSGVTGELFF
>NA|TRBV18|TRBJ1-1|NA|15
TGTGCCAGCTCACCTGGAGGGGGGGCGGGCACTGAAGCTTTCTTT
CASSPGGGAGTEAFF
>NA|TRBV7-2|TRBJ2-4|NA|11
TGTGCCAGCAGCTACGGGGACATTCAGTACTTC
CASSYGDIQYF
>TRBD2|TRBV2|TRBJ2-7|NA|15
TGTGCCAGCAGTGAAGCAACGGGGGGGACCTACGAGCAGTACTTC
CASSEATGGTYEQYF
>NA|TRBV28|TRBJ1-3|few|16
TGTGCCAGCAGTTCCCCGACAGTCCTTGCTGGAAACACCATATATTTT
CASSSPTVLAGNTIYF
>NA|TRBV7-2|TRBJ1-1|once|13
TGTGCCAGCAGCTTAGGCAGGGCTACTGAAGCTTTCTTT
CASSLGRATEAFF
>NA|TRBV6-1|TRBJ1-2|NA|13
TGTGCCAGCAGTGAAGACGGAGGCTATGGCTACACCTTC
CASSEDGGYGYTF
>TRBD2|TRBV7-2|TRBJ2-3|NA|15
TGTGCCAGCAGTCCTTTTGCGGGAGGTGTAGATACGCAGTATTTT
CASSPFAGGVDTQYF
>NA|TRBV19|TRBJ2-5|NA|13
TGTGCCAGTAGTCCCCGTCTCCCAGAGACCCAGTACTTC
CASSPRLPETQYF
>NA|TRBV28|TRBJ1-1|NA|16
TGTGCCAGCAGTCCCTCGGGGGGGCGGGCGAACACTGAAGCTTTCTTT
CASSPSGGRANTEAFF
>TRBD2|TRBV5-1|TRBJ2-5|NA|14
TGCGCCAGCAGTGGGGGGAGGGTAGAAGAGACCCAGTACTTC
CASSGGRVEETQYF
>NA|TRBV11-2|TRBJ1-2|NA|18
TGTGCCAGCAGCTTACTCCGCTCGGGTCGAAGTTCTAACTATGGCTACACCTTC
CASSLLRSGRSSNYGYTF
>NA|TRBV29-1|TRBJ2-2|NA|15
TGCAGCGTATCACCGGGACTCCGGAACACCGGGGAGCTGTTTTTT
CSVSPGLRNTGELFF
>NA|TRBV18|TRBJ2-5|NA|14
TGTGCCAGCTCACCAGGGCAGGCCCAAGAGACCCAGTACTTC
CASSPGQAQETQYF
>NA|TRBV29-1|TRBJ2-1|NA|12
TGCAGCGTTGGGGGGGTCTACAATGAGCAGTTCTTC
CSVGGVYNEQFF